The 29 T cell receptor beta chains below come from one sample, sequenced in a study of T cell repertoires in cytomegalovirus infection. Each CDR3 protein gets one entry after TCRdb re-called the reads with MiXCR. The table includes 650,000 to 900,000 distinct CDR3 sequences, around 29% detected once. These receptors are not linked to any known antigen. The starting material was cultured CD8+ T cells from PBMCs, obtained from culture after CMV antigen stimulation. These TCRs come from a human donor in good health (CMV status not recorded). Some clones in this sample may be carry-over from other donors' samples.

This clonotype was found a few times. The chain couples TRBV15 to TRBJ2-1, with 8 bases aligning to TRBD1. The CDR3 sequence is 20 residues long. Per germline, CDR1 LNHNV and CDR2 YYDKDF (reference sequence). Trimming took 0 bases from V and 5 from J; bases not matched to a gene: 18. CDR3 sequence: CATSRDGTGSSGPLDNEQFF. The CDR3 DNA reads TGTGCCACCAGCAGAGACGGGACAGGATCCTCCGGCCCTCTGGACAATGAGCAGTTCTTC.

This clonotype was found many times. This chain connects TRBV7-9 to TRBJ2-7, with TRBD1 matching 11 bases. V lost 7 bases to trimming and J lost 3 bases; unmatched junction nucleotides: 11. CDR1 is SEHNR, CDR2 FQNEAQ, per germline (reference sequence). The CDR3 is 16 residues long. CDR3 region: CASTHSGTGGYYEQYF. CDR3 nucleotides: TGTGCCAGCACCCACTCCGGGACAGGGGGTTACTACGAGCAGTACTTC.

The V and J genes are TRBV3-1 and TRBJ2-1, with D possibly matching TRBD1 (5 bases). From germline, CDR1 is LGHDT and CDR2 YNNKEL (reference sequence). The CDR3 contains 16 residues. V dropped 1 base and J dropped 4 bases, with 14 bases sitting between them. The CDR3 DNA reads TGTGCCAGCAGCCAAGGTTCAGGGCTCTTTTACAATGAGCAGTTCTTC. Translating it yields CASSQGSGLFYNEQFF.

This clonotype was seen a handful of times. J is TRBJ2-1 and V is TRBV4-1, with 10 bases lining up with TRBD2. Germline V gives CDR1 MGHRA, CDR2 YSYEKL. The CDR3 totals 15 residues. The trim removed 2 bases at V and 4 bases at J, leaving 2 bases unmatched. CDR3 region: CASSQLAGEYNEQFF. In nucleotides, the CDR3 is TGCGCCAGCAGCCAACTAGCGGGGGAGTACAATGAGCAGTTCTTC.

This clonotype was recorded many times. The V gene is TRBV12-3 or TRBV12-4, the J gene TRBJ2-2, with 8 positions matching TRBD2. This CDR3 is built from 14 residues. The trim removed 6 bases at V and 4 bases at J, leaving 4 bases unmatched. The CDR3 sequence is CASSTGGGTGELFF. In nucleotides, the CDR3 is TGTGCCAGCAGCACCGGGGGGGGCACCGGGGAGCTGTTTTTT.

This chain joins TRBV27 and TRBJ2-1; D perhaps matches TRBD2 (5 bases). Germline assignment: CDR1 MNHEY and CDR2 SMNVEV (reference sequence). V lost 4 bases, J lost 4 bases, and 20 bases lay in between. The CDR3 has 17 residues. The CDR3: CASSSFVKGGGYNEQFF. The DNA of the CDR3 is TGTGCCAGCAGTTCCTTCGTCAAGGGTGGAGGATACAATGAGCAGTTCTTC.

The chain couples TRBV6-6 to TRBJ1-1, with D perhaps matching TRBD1 (5 bases). With 2 bases removed from V and 3 bases from J, the gap between germline ends came to 13 bases. There are 15 residues in the CDR3. Germline V gene sequence: CDR1 MNHNY, CDR2 SVGAGI (reference sequence). CDR3 amino acids: CASSYLHRGDTEAFF. CDR3 DNA sequence: TGTGCCAGCAGTTACCTACACCGGGGGGACACTGAAGCTTTCTTT.

In its sample, this clonotype was seen a few times. The rearrangement joins TRBV7-9 to TRBJ1-1, with 9 bases matching TRBD1. Germline lookup yields CDR1 SEHNR and CDR2 FQNEAQ (reference sequence). V trimming: 5 bases; J trimming: 2 bases; junction bases outside the gene matches: 12. The CDR3 extends over 17 amino acids. CDR3 bases: TGTGCCAGCAGCCTCCTCGGGACAGGGCACTTAAACACTGAAGCTTTCTTT. This encodes CASSLLGTGHLNTEAFF.

This clonotype was seen a handful of times. This chain uses TRBV2 with TRBJ1-1, with TRBD1 as a possible D gene (6 bases). Per germline, CDR1 SNHLY and CDR2 FYNNEI. Deletions cut 5 bases from V and 4 bases from J, with 20 bases between. The CDR3 loop spans 16 amino acids. DNA of the CDR3: TGTGCCAGCAGTCTAACCCGAAAGGGGGGAGGCACTGAAGCTTTCTTT. It encodes CASSLTRKGGGTEAFF.

This chain joins TRBV15 and TRBJ2-3; D not certain. Germline V gene sequence: CDR1 LNHNV, CDR2 YYDKDF (reference sequence). Trimming took off 0 bases at V and 0 bases at J, with 4 bases between the two ends. CDR3 length: 14 residues. The CDR3 region has the DNA TGTGCCACCAGCAGAGAACTGAGCACAGATACGCAGTATTTT. Amino acid sequence: CATSRELSTDTQYF.

This clonotype was found once. The V gene is TRBV6-5, the J gene TRBJ1-5, with D perhaps TRBD1 (5 bases). In germline, CDR1 is MNHEY, CDR2 SVGAGI. V lost 0 bases to trimming and J lost 4 bases, with 7 bases between them. This CDR3 has 14 residues. The CDR3 DNA reads TGTGCCAGCAGTTACTCGGGGCTAAATCAGCCCCAGCATTTT. Its protein product is CASSYSGLNQPQHF.

The gene calls are TRBV5-1 and TRBJ2-1; maybe TRBD1 (5 bases). The CDR3 is 16 residues long. Trimming took off 3 bases at V and 4 bases at J, with 17 bases between the two ends. Germline loops: CDR1 SGHRS, CDR2 YFSETQ. CDR3 amino acids: CASSWGPERTYNEQFF. The CDR3 region has the DNA TGCGCCAGCAGCTGGGGCCCTGAGCGAACTTACAATGAGCAGTTCTTC.

The chain is built from TRBV28 and TRBJ2-7, with no clear D. The CDR3 is made up of 15 amino acids. V shed 6 bases and J shed 2 bases, with 17 bases lying between them. From germline, CDR1 is MDHEN and CDR2 SYDVKM. Here the CDR3 reads CASSSGIMKTYEQYV. CDR3 sequence (DNA): TGTGCCAGCAGCTCGGGTATAATGAAAACCTACGAGCAGTACGTC.

The gene calls are TRBV15 and TRBJ2-1; TRBD2 aligns across 8 bases. V was clipped by 1 base and J by 8 bases; unmatched bases: 10. Germline V CDR1 and CDR2: LNHNV, YYDKDF (reference sequence). This CDR3 is 16 amino acids long. The CDR3: CATSRVPASGLDEQFF. CDR3 sequence (DNA): TGTGCCACCAGCAGAGTACCGGCTAGCGGGTTGGATGAGCAGTTCTTC.

This clonotype was detected a few times. The genes are TRBV20-1 and TRBJ2-7; TRBD1 might be the D (5 bases). Germline assignment: CDR1 DFQATT and CDR2 SNEGSKA (reference sequence). This CDR3 comprises 13 residues. Trimming took off 4 bases at V and 3 bases at J, with 13 bases between the two ends. CDR3 amino acids: CSAMLGVHYEQYV. Here the CDR3 DNA reads TGCAGTGCTATGTTAGGGGTGCACTACGAGCAGTACGTC.

This clonotype was counted between two and nine times. The gene calls are TRBV6-5 and TRBJ2-1; D ambiguous. The germline V and J ends were trimmed by 6 bases and 8 bases, with 11 bases remaining between them. CDR3 length: 12 residues. The germline gives CDR1 MNHEY, CDR2 SVGAGI. CDR3: CASSQRGDEQFF. The CDR3, as DNA: TGTGCCAGCAGCCAGCGAGGCGATGAGCAGTTCTTC.

The chain uses TRBV29-1 and TRBJ1-4; D gene uncertain. Looked up from germline, CDR1 is SQVTM and CDR2 is ANQGSEA. Trimming took 4 bases from V and 0 from J, leaving 3 bases between them. This CDR3 is 12 amino acids long. CDR3 DNA: TGCAGCGTTGTCGCAACTAATGAAAAACTGTTTTTT. Protein product: CSVVATNEKLFF. The full variable domain, its missing parts supplied by reference TRBV29-1 and TRBJ1-4, is SAVISQKPSRDICQRGTSLTIQCQVDSQVTMMFWYRQQPGQSLTLIATANQGSEATYESGFVIDKFPISRPNLTFSTLTVSNMSPEDSSIYLCSVVATNEKLFFGSGTQLSVL.

The V gene is TRBV19, the J gene TRBJ2-1; 10 nucleotides match TRBD2. The CDR3 runs 15 residues. Germline trimming cut 1 base from V and 6 bases from J; bases unmatched to any gene: 3. Germline values: CDR1 LNHDA, CDR2 SQIVND (reference sequence). CDR3 amino acids: CASSIGTSGRNEQFF. CDR3 nucleotide sequence: TGTGCCAGTAGTATAGGGACTAGCGGTCGCAATGAGCAGTTCTTC.

This clonotype was observed many times. The chain recombines TRBV7-6 with TRBJ2-3, with D possibly being TRBD1 or TRBD2 (5 bases each). The CDR3 is made up of 17 amino acids. V gave up 5 bases and J gave up 1 base, with 19 bases separating them. Germline V gene sequence: CDR1 SGHVS, CDR2 FNYEAQ. The CDR3 nucleotides are TGTGCCAGCAGCCTATCTCCGGGACCTCCTGGCACAGATACGCAGTATTTT. The encoded protein is CASSLSPGPPGTDTQYF. Supplemented by reference TRBV7-6 and TRBJ2-3, the full variable domain reads GAGVSQSPRYKVTKRGQDVALRCDPISGHVSLYWYRQALGQGPEFLTYFNYEAQQDKSGLPNDRFSAERPEGSISTLTIQRTEQRDSAMYRCASSLSPGPPGTDTQYFGPGTRLTVL.

This rearrangement joins TRBV20-1 to TRBJ2-4; D is perhaps TRBD2 (5 bases). Germline lookup yields CDR1 DFQATT and CDR2 SNEGSKA (reference sequence). V gave up 4 bases and J gave up 6 bases, with 19 bases separating them. The CDR3 runs to 15 residues. The CDR3 DNA is TGCAGTGCTACCCCTTTTTCGGAGGTTGGAAACATTCAGTACTTC. Encoded protein: CSATPFSEVGNIQYF.

This clonotype was detected many times. The V and J genes are TRBV27 and TRBJ2-7, with no clear D. V gave up 6 bases and J gave up 0 bases, with 9 bases separating them. Germline V gives CDR1 MNHEY, CDR2 SMNVEV (reference sequence). The CDR3 runs to 13 residues. CDR3 protein: CASSFSSSYEQYF. In nucleotides, the CDR3 is TGTGCCAGCAGCTTCTCAAGCTCCTACGAGCAGTACTTC.

The V gene is TRBV6-6, the J gene TRBJ1-3; perhaps TRBD1 as D (5 bases). This CDR3 has 15 residues. From germline, CDR1 is MNHNY and CDR2 SVGAGI (reference sequence). V was pared by 2 bases and J by 0 bases, with 8 bases between. The CDR3 is CASSYGTGSGNTIYF. In DNA form, the CDR3 reads TGTGCCAGCAGTTACGGGACGGGCTCTGGAAACACCATATATTTT.

This clonotype was seen more than once but under ten times. The genes are TRBV7-9 and TRBJ2-3; tentatively, D is TRBD2 (6 bases). Germline CDR1 and CDR2: SEHNR and FQNEAQ (reference sequence). This CDR3 region has 13 residues. V lost 6 bases to trimming and J lost 4 bases, with 11 bases between them. The chain's CDR3 is CASRGVAADTQYF. The CDR3 nucleotides read TGTGCCAGCAGGGGGGTAGCGGCAGATACGCAGTATTTT.

V and J are TRBV5-4 and TRBJ1-1, with D possibly matching TRBD1 (6 bases). The CDR3 sequence is 14 residues long. V lost 4 bases, J lost 1 base, and 11 bases lay in between. CDR1 and CDR2 from the germline V gene are SGHNT and YYREEE (reference sequence). The CDR3: CASSPGASNTEAFF. In nucleotides, the CDR3 is TGTGCCAGCAGCCCAGGGGCATCGAACACTGAAGCTTTCTTT.

The table lists this clonotype with a few counts. CDR3 sequence: CASSIEPGGETQYF. The CDR3 DNA reads TGTGCCAGCAGTATAGAACCTGGGGGAGAGACCCAGTACTTC. The rearrangement joins TRBV6-6 to TRBJ2-5, with D perhaps given as TRBD1 or TRBD2 (5 bases each). Germline CDR1 MNHNY, CDR2 SVGAGI (reference sequence). CDR3 length equals 14 residues. V lost 5 bases, J lost 4 bases, and 14 bases lay in between.

In its sample, this clonotype was seen a few times. The genes are TRBV27 and TRBJ1-2, with TRBD1 identical over 7 bases. The CDR3 spans 14 residues. Germline V gives CDR1 MNHEY, CDR2 SMNVEV (reference sequence). V lost 5 bases, J lost 6 bases, and 9 bases stayed unmatched. Here the CDR3 DNA reads TGTGCCAGCAGTCCCCAGACAGGGTGGGATGGCTACACCTTC. Its protein product is CASSPQTGWDGYTF.

The chain links TRBV6-8 to TRBJ2-2; D remains ambiguous. The germline V and J ends were trimmed by 0 bases and 5 bases, with 7 bases remaining between them. This CDR3 region has 14 residues. The germline CDR1 and CDR2 sequences are MNHGY and SAAAGT. The CDR3 sequence is CASSYSALTGELFF. The CDR3 DNA reads TGTGCCAGCAGTTACTCGGCTCTGACCGGGGAGCTGTTTTTT.

The genes are TRBV6-5 and TRBJ1-3; no definite D call. Germline V gene sequence: CDR1 MNHEY, CDR2 SVGAGI. V was trimmed by 0 bases and J by 6 bases, leaving 9 bases between them. The CDR3 totals 14 residues. This CDR3 reads CASSYSGSENTIYF. The CDR3 nucleotides read TGTGCCAGCAGTTACTCGGGTTCGGAAAACACCATATATTTT.

J is TRBJ2-3 and V is TRBV24-1; TRBD1 matches at 9 bases. The length of the CDR3 is 17 residues. Germline loops: CDR1 KGHDR, CDR2 SFDVKD. J was trimmed by 4 bases and V by 2 bases; bases with no gene match: 9. CDR3 DNA: TGTGCCACCAGTGATTCCCCGGGACAGGGTTCCGCAGATACGCAGTATTTT. It translates to CATSDSPGQGSADTQYF.